These 14 T cell receptor beta chains share one sample of origin, sequenced in a study of cytomegalovirus exposure and HLA in healthy donors. The PCR was carried out with 60 Vbeta primers and 13 Jbeta primers. The assay was immunoSEQ multiplex PCR, and TCRdb's table has in-frame clones only and misses some. The sample contains under 130,000 clones, roughly 80% of which appear only once. Sequencing was performed on PBMCs. These receptors came from a female donor in good health and CMV-seropositive.

The chain links TRBV7-9 to TRBJ2-7; D not resolved. V was trimmed by 5 bases and J by 2 bases, leaving 19 bases between them. CDR3 length equals 16 residues. Looked up from germline, CDR1 is SEHNR and CDR2 is FQNEAQ (reference sequence). The CDR3 here is CASSPQAAGKTYEQYF. The CDR3 nucleotides are TGTGCCAGCAGCCCCCAGGCCGCAGGAAAAACCTACGAGCAGTACTTC.

This chain links TRBV7-2 with TRBJ2-2; TRBD1 matches 9 bases. V dropped 2 bases and J dropped 4; count of bases not matched to a gene: 11. This CDR3 is 18 amino acids long. Germline V gives CDR1 SGHTA, CDR2 FQGNSA. Here the CDR3 reads CASSLRRDRARSTGELFF. The CDR3, as DNA: TGTGCCAGCAGCTTAAGACGGGACAGGGCGCGATCCACCGGGGAGCTGTTTTTT.

The chain combines TRBV9 with TRBJ2-7; 10 bases map to TRBD1. Germline CDR1 and CDR2: SGDLS and YYNGEE. The V and J ends lost 0 bases and 2 bases, in that order; junction bases with no gene match: 2. CDR3 length equals 15 residues. The CDR3 sequence is CASSVGGTGAYEQYF. The CDR3 nucleotides are TGTGCCAGCAGCGTAGGGGGGACAGGGGCCTACGAGCAGTACTTC. Full variable domain (remainder filled in from reference TRBV9 and TRBJ2-7): DSGVTQTPKHLITATGQRVTLRCSPRSGDLSVYWYQQSLDQGLQFLIQYYNGEERAKGNILERFSAQQFPDLHSELNLSSLELGDSALYFCASSVGGTGAYEQYFGPGTRLTVT.

The chain combines TRBV29-1 with TRBJ1-2; 7 nucleotides agree with TRBD1. Losses at the gene ends were 6 bases for V and 1 base for J; bases not matched to a gene: 11. The CDR3 spans 15 residues. Germline loops: CDR1 SQVTM, CDR2 ANQGSEA. The CDR3 sequence: CSVAQLQGSNYGYTF. Here the CDR3 DNA reads TGCAGCGTCGCTCAGTTACAGGGGAGTAACTATGGCTACACCTTC.

V usage is TRBV27 and J usage is TRBJ1-5, with a possible D match to TRBD1 (6 bases). CDR3 length equals 15 residues. CDR1 is MNHEY, CDR2 SMNVEV, per germline (reference sequence). Trimming cost V 4 bases and J 5 bases, with 15 bases left between them. For the CDR3, the DNA is TGTGCCAGCAGTTCCAACGACAGGAACCATCAGCCCCAGCATTTT. Its protein is CASSSNDRNHQPQHF.

J is TRBJ2-7 and V is TRBV10-1; possible D gene TRBD1, 6 bases. The V gene lost 10 bases and the J gene lost 0 bases, with 10 bases spanning the gap. The CDR3 sequence is 12 residues long. Germline V lookup: CDR1 WNHNN, CDR2 SYGVQD (reference sequence). The DNA for the CDR3 is TGCGCCATTACAGGGCCCTCCTACGAGCAGTACTTC. Its protein product is CAITGPSYEQYF.

This clone was counted between two and nine times. V and J are TRBV28 and TRBJ1-2; D perhaps matches TRBD1 (6 bases). V dropped 2 bases and J dropped 4 bases, with 8 bases sitting between them. The CDR3 is 13 amino acids. The V gene's germline CDR1 is MDHEN and CDR2 SYDVKM. The CDR3 DNA sequence: TGTGCCAGCAGTTTAAGACAGGCCTATGGCTACACCTTC. Protein: CASSLRQAYGYTF.

V gene TRBV5-1 combines with J gene TRBJ1-1; 7 bases agree with TRBD1. Germline trimming cut 2 bases from V and 7 bases from J; bases unmatched to any gene: 5. CDR3 size: 13 residues. Germline values: CDR1 SGHRS, CDR2 YFSETQ. The CDR3 loop reads CASSFIRDSEAFF. DNA of the CDR3: TGCGCCAGCAGCTTCATCCGGGACAGTGAAGCTTTCTTT.

The J gene is TRBJ1-4, the V gene TRBV21-1; TRBD1, the table's D call, was not compared with the DNA. TRBV21-1 is recorded as a pseudogene. CDR3 size: 16 residues. CDR3 sequence: CASSKGQGGYNEKLFF. CDR3 nucleotides: TGTGCCAGCAGCAAAGGACAGGGGGGCTACAATGAAAAACTGTTTTTT.

The table lists this clone with a count of one. This chain uses TRBV30 with TRBJ1-5, with D perhaps TRBD1 (5 bases). CDR1 and CDR2 (germline): GTSNPN, SVGIG (reference sequence). The CDR3 sequence is 14 residues long. Trimming took off 0 bases at V and 3 bases at J, with 9 bases between the two ends. The CDR3 region is CAWSVTGFNQPQHF. CDR3 sequence (DNA): TGTGCCTGGAGTGTTACAGGATTCAATCAGCCCCAGCATTTT.

The chain has TRBV6-5 and TRBJ2-5; TRBD2 matches at 11 bases. Germline CDR1 reads MNHEY; CDR2 reads SVGAGI. V shed 9 bases, J shed 4 bases, and the junction held 7 bases outside the gene matches. CDR3 length equals 14 residues. CDR3 sequence: CASRLAGLAETQYF. The CDR3 DNA follows: TGTGCCAGTAGACTAGCGGGGTTGGCAGAGACCCAGTACTTC.

Only one count was recorded for this clone. The chain joins TRBV19 to TRBJ2-7; TRBD2 matches 10 bases. The V gene end was trimmed by 2 bases and the J gene end by 6 bases; junction bases not matched to a gene: 4. This CDR3 has 14 residues. The germline V gene encodes CDR1 LNHDA and CDR2 SQIVND (reference sequence). In nucleotides, the CDR3 is TGTGCCAGTAGTATAACTAGCGGGACGTCCGAGCAGTACTTC. Translation: CASSITSGTSEQYF.

The chain links TRBV5-4 to TRBJ2-5, with 7 bases aligning to TRBD2. The V and J ends lost 0 bases and 4 bases, in that order; junction bases with no gene match: 3. Germline-derived CDR1 and CDR2 are SGHNT and YYREEE (reference sequence). The CDR3 covers 14 residues. CDR3 residues: CASSLVSSGETQYF. The CDR3 region has the DNA TGTGCCAGCAGCTTGGTGTCTAGCGGAGAGACCCAGTACTTC.

The chain joins TRBV6-1 to TRBJ2-6; no definite D call. The CDR3 loop spans 15 amino acids. Germline V gives CDR1 MNHNS, CDR2 SASEGT. With 1 base removed from V and 0 bases from J, the gap between germline ends came to 4 bases. CDR3 region: CASSEVYSGANVLTF. In DNA, the CDR3 is TGTGCCAGCAGTGAAGTATACTCTGGGGCCAACGTCCTGACTTTC.